A selection of T cell receptor beta chains follows, all from one sample in a study of cytomegalovirus exposure and HLA in healthy donors. Assay used: immunoSEQ multiplex PCR; TCRdb lists only in-frame clones, some missing. The sample shows roughly 200,000 clones, less than 90% of them seen only once. The sample comprised PBMCs. All receptors derive from a woman aged 25 to 39 in good health and CMV-seronegative. Both conserved end residues are part of each CDR3. A D gene is named only where the DNA matches it firmly. Rows may omit the clone size; those that give it use once, few, many or a size class.

V gene,clone size,D gene,J gene,CDR3 DNA,CDR3 protein
TRBV5-1,.,TRBD1,TRBJ2-1,TGCGCCAGCAGCCAAACCGGGACAGGCTCCTACAATGAGCAGTTCTTC,CASSQTGTGSYNEQFF
TRBV19,once,TRBD2,TRBJ2-1,TGTGCCAGTAGTACCACGGGGGGTTCCTACAATGAGCAGTTCTTC,CASSTTGGSYNEQFF
TRBV6-1,.,.,TRBJ2-1,TGTGCCAGCAGGCAACAGGGCTACAATGAGCAGTTCTTC,CASRQQGYNEQFF
TRBV5-8,.,.,TRBJ1-1,TGTGCCAGCAGCTATGACAGATTGAACACTGAAGCTTTCTTT,CASSYDRLNTEAFF
TRBV7-9,.,TRBD2,TRBJ2-7,TGTGCCAGCAGCGGGGGACTAGCGGGAAATGGCGAGCAGTACTTC,CASSGGLAGNGEQYF
TRBV28,.,.,TRBJ1-2,TGTGCCAGCATTGTAAGACGTGGGGCAGGCTATGGCTACACCTTC,CASIVRRGAGYGYTF
TRBV28,.,TRBD2,TRBJ2-2,TGTGCCAGCAGTTTGCGGGGGATATTGTCCGGGGAGCTGTTTTTT,CASSLRGILSGELFF
TRBV5-7,few,.,TRBJ1-2,TGTGCCAGCAGCGGGGGGGGGCATGGCTACACCTTC,CASSGGGHGYTF
TRBV30,.,TRBD2,TRBJ2-5,TGTGCCGGAACGCGGGGGGAGACCCAGTACTTC,CAGTRGETQYF
TRBV13,.,.,TRBJ2-2,TGTGCCAGCAGCCTTATAGGGAAAGCGGGTTCGTCCCCTCGGGGGGAGCTGTTTTTT,CASSLIGKAGSSPRGELFF
TRBV18,.,.,TRBJ1-1,TGTGCCAGCTCACTTGAGACAGGCACGAACACTGAAGCTTTCTTT,CASSLETGTNTEAFF
TRBV2,.,.,TRBJ2-1,TGTGCCAGCAGGGCGGAGCAGACCCTTTACAATGAGCAGTTCTTC,CASRAEQTLYNEQFF
TRBV2,.,TRBD1,TRBJ2-7,TGTGCCAGCAGACCCGGACAGGGCTACGAGCAGTACTTC,CASRPGQGYEQYF
TRBV10-2,.,.,TRBJ2-5,TGCGCCAGCACTCGTAGCGTTTCCGAGACCCAGTACTTC,CASTRSVSETQYF
TRBV2,.,TRBD1,TRBJ1-1,TGTGCCAGTTTTCCGGGACAGGGACTATACACTGAAGCTTTCTTT,CASFPGQGLYTEAFF
TRBV19,.,TRBD2,TRBJ2-5,TGTGCCAGTAGTCTGGGCGGGGGGGTCCAAGAGACCCAGTACTTC,CASSLGGGVQETQYF
TRBV6-6,.,TRBD2,TRBJ2-3,TGTGCCAGCAGTCGGTTGGCTAGCGGCCTCACAGATACGCAGTATTTT,CASSRLASGLTDTQYF
TRBV4-1,.,TRBD2,TRBJ2-7,TGCGCCAGCAGCCTAACGGGACTAGCGGGAGGCGAGCAGTACTTC,CASSLTGLAGGEQYF
TRBV28,.,.,TRBJ1-2,TGTGCCAGCAGGCCAGGGCCTGATGGCTACACCTTC,CASRPGPDGYTF
TRBV11-2,.,TRBD1,TRBJ1-1,TGTGCCAGCAGCTTCGGACAGGGGAGTTTCCCTGAAGCTTTCTTT,CASSFGQGSFPEAFF
TRBV9,.,.,TRBJ1-1,TGTGCCAGCAGCCCCGACGCCGGGTGGACTGAAGCTTTCTTT,CASSPDAGWTEAFF
TRBV5-6,.,.,TRBJ2-2,TGTGCCAGCAGCCTAGACAGGACCACCGGGGAGCTGTTTTTT,CASSLDRTTGELFF
TRBV7-6,.,TRBD2,TRBJ2-1,TGTGCCAGCAGTTCTCTAGCGGGGAGTTACAATGAGCAGTTCTTC,CASSSLAGSYNEQFF
TRBV9,.,TRBD1,TRBJ2-7,TGTGCCAGCAGCGCTACCGGGACAGGGGCATACGAGCAGTACTTC,CASSATGTGAYEQYF
TRBV10-3,.,.,TRBJ2-7,TGTGCCATCAGGAGGACAGAACCCTACGAGCAGTACTTC,CAIRRTEPYEQYF
TRBV5-1,.,.,TRBJ1-1,TGCGCCAGCAGCGGGGGCGGGGAGGGGACTGAAGCTTTCTTT,CASSGGGEGTEAFF
TRBV20-1,.,TRBD1,TRBJ1-1,TGCAGTGTAGACAGGGGGCCTGAAGCTTTCTTT,CSVDRGPEAFF
TRBV4-1,few,.,TRBJ2-7,TGCGCCAGCAGCCAAGGGAAACCGGGACTGAACTACGAGCAGTACTTC,CASSQGKPGLNYEQYF
TRBV19,.,.,TRBJ1-2,TGTGCCAGTAGCCGCCCCGGCAGGGGTAATGGCTACACCTTC,CASSRPGRGNGYTF
TRBV7-9,once,TRBD1,TRBJ2-3,TGTGGGGGACAGAGCACAGATACGCAGTATTTT,CGGQSTDTQYF
TRBV28,.,.,TRBJ1-1,TGTGCCAGCAGGACGGGGGGGGAGAACACTGAAGCTTTCTTT,CASRTGGENTEAFF
TRBV10-1,.,.,TRBJ1-1,TGCGCCAGCAGTGAGTCGGTTCAGGGGAAAGCTTTCTTT,CASSESVQGKAFF
TRBV11-3,.,.,TRBJ2-3,TGTGCCAGCAGCTCCCCGGGAGCTAGCACAGATACGCAGTATTTT,CASSSPGASTDTQYF
TRBV28,.,.,TRBJ1-5,TGTGCCAGCAGTTTAACAGGACAGCCCCAGCATTTT,CASSLTGQPQHF
TRBV7-6,few,TRBD2,TRBJ2-5,TGTGCCAGCAGCTTACTAGCGGGGAATCTCCAAGAGACCCAGTACTTC,CASSLLAGNLQETQYF
TRBV27,.,TRBD1,TRBJ1-3,TGTGCCAGCAGGAGTTTAGCAGGGGGCTCTGGAAACACCATATATTTT,CASRSLAGGSGNTIYF
TRBV2,.,TRBD2,TRBJ2-7,TGTGCCAGCAGTAGACTAGCGGGAGCGGCGGGGCAGTACTTC,CASSRLAGAAGQYF
TRBV28,.,TRBD2,TRBJ2-7,TGTGCCAGCAGTTCTTCTAGCGGGAGCCTAATATTGGAGCAGTACTTC,CASSSSSGSLILEQYF
TRBV4-2,.,.,TRBJ1-3,TGTGCCAGCAGTCGTACAGAGCTCTCTGGAAACACCATATATTTT,CASSRTELSGNTIYF
TRBV7-3,.,.,TRBJ2-3,TGTGCCAGCAGCCCAGGGTGGAGCACAGATACGCAGTATTTT,CASSPGWSTDTQYF
TRBV21-1,few,.,TRBJ2-5,TGTGCCAGCAGCAAAGTTTGGGCTGTGGATAAACTAGCGGGAGAGAGGTCGGGGGAGACCCAGTACTTC,CASSKVWAVDKLAGERSGETQYF
TRBV7-6,.,.,TRBJ2-7,TGTGCCAGCAGCTCCGCCGGGACCTACGAGCAGTACTTC,CASSSAGTYEQYF
TRBV6-5,.,TRBD1,TRBJ1-5,TGTGCCAGCAGACAGGGGTTCAATCAGCCCCAGCATTTT,CASRQGFNQPQHF
TRBV7-3,few,.,TRBJ1-2,TGTGCCAGCAGCTTAAGTGGGGCTTATGGCTACACCTTC,CASSLSGAYGYTF
TRBV5-8,.,TRBD1,TRBJ2-3,TGTGCCAGCAGAAGGACAGGGGACTCGAGAGATACGCAGTATTTT,CASRRTGDSRDTQYF
TRBV7-7,once,TRBD2,TRBJ2-1,TGTGCTAGCAGCCCGCTAGCGGGAGCGTTAAATGAGCAGTTCTTC,CASSPLAGALNEQFF
TRBV29-1,.,.,TRBJ2-5,TGCAGCGTGGGGACTGGAGAGACCCAGTACTTC,CSVGTGETQYF
TRBV18,.,TRBD1,TRBJ1-5,TGTGCCAGCTCTTCCCGAGTGGGACAGGGTAATCAGCCCCAGCATTTT,CASSSRVGQGNQPQHF
TRBV6-5,once,TRBD1,TRBJ1-1,TGTGCCAGCAGGGGACAGGGTTCGAACACTGAAGCTTTCTTT,CASRGQGSNTEAFF
TRBV5-1,.,TRBD1,TRBJ2-1,TGCGCCAGCAGCTTGGTGGCAGGGGGCCATGAGCAGTTCTTC,CASSLVAGGHEQFF
TRBV19,.,.,TRBJ2-3,TGTGCCTACTTTGCGGAAAGGAGGGGCACAGATACGCAGTATTTT,CAYFAERRGTDTQYF
TRBV7-9,.,.,TRBJ2-3,TGTGCCAGCAGAGGACCTTCAGGGGATACGCAGTATTTT,CASRGPSGDTQYF